The rows below give T cell receptor beta chains drawn from one sample of a study of metastatic and nonmetastatic thyroid tumors. Through MiXCR, TCRdb re-clonotyped the PCR reads. The sample shows more than 20,000 clones, roughly 9.8% of them seen only once. Specimen: blood. The receptors were sampled from a female donor with papillary thyroid cancer or a benign thyroid nodule (not recorded which). Some clones in this sample may be carry-over from other donors' samples. Both conserved end residues are part of each CDR3. The D gene is left open where the match is weak. Clone size is given for some rows only: seen once, a few or many times, or a class if the clone is expanded.

v_gene	j_gene	abundance	d_gene	CDR3nt	CDR3aa
TRBV18	TRBJ2-7	NA	NA	TGTGCCAGCTCACCACCTGCCCCCAGGGGGGCCTACGAGCAGTACTTC	CASSPPAPRGAYEQYF
TRBV11-1	TRBJ1-5	many	TRBD1	TGTGCCAGCAGCTATAACACAGGGGCTTTAAGCAATCAGCCCCAGCATTTT	CASSYNTGALSNQPQHF
TRBV24-1	TRBJ2-1	NA	NA	TGTGCCACCAGTGATACTAAGGGGGGGGGACCCTCCAATGAGCAGTTCTTC	CATSDTKGGGPSNEQFF
TRBV7-2	TRBJ2-1	many	TRBD2	TGTGCCAGCAGCTTGGGGCTAGCGGGAAACAATGAGCAGTTCTTC	CASSLGLAGNNEQFF
TRBV15	TRBJ2-7	many	TRBD2	TGTGCCACCGGAAAGACTAGCGGCTACGAGCAGTACTTC	CATGKTSGYEQYF
TRBV7-2	TRBJ2-7	NA	NA	TGTGCCAGCAGCTCGCGGGCCGCCAGGGCCGAGCAGTACTTC	CASSSRAARAEQYF
TRBV19	TRBJ2-2	many	NA	TGTGCCAGCCAGACCGGGCCTCAGTCCGGGGAGCTGTTTTTT	CASQTGPQSGELFF
TRBV6-2/TRBV6-3	TRBJ2-7	NA	TRBD1	TGTGCCAGCAGAACAAACGTGGACAGGGGCCACGAGCAGTACTTC	CASRTNVDRGHEQYF
TRBV28	TRBJ1-2	NA	NA	TGTGCCAGCTCTCTGAGACTAGTCGGCTATGGCTACACCTTC	CASSLRLVGYGYTF
TRBV7-3	TRBJ2-1	many	NA	TGTGCCAGCAGCTTAGGCGGTACCTACAATGAGCAGTTCTTC	CASSLGGTYNEQFF
TRBV12-3/TRBV12-4	TRBJ2-1	medium-sized	TRBD1	TGTGCCACAGGTTTGGCAGGGGGCGCGTATGAGCAGTTCTTC	CATGLAGGAYEQFF
TRBV15	TRBJ1-5	few	TRBD1	TGTGCCACCAGCAGGCAGGGGGAGTGTAATCAGCCCCAGCATTTT	CATSRQGECNQPQHF
TRBV20-1	TRBJ2-3	many	TRBD2	TGCAGTGCTACTAGACTAGCGGTAATCAGCACAGATACGCAGTATTTT	CSATRLAVISTDTQYF
TRBV7-8	TRBJ1-5	many	NA	TGTGCCAGCAGCTTAGTCTATAGCAATCAGCCCCAGCATTTT	CASSLVYSNQPQHF
TRBV4-1	TRBJ2-5	many	NA	TGCGCCAGCAGCCAACTAAACCAAGAGACCCAGTACTTC	CASSQLNQETQYF
TRBV28	TRBJ1-1	NA	TRBD1	TGTGCCAGCAGTTCCCCGACAGGGGGGAGCACTGAAGCTTTCTTT	CASSSPTGGSTEAFF
TRBV12-3/TRBV12-4	TRBJ2-2	many	NA	TGTGCCAGCAGTTTAGAACTGGGGAACACCGGGGAGCTGTTTTTT	CASSLELGNTGELFF
TRBV6-1	TRBJ2-2	few	NA	TGTGCCAGCAGTGAAGGCCAGGGCGGTCCCGGGGAGCTGTTTTTT	CASSEGQGGPGELFF
TRBV5-6	TRBJ1-6	many	NA	TGTGCCAGCAGCTTGATAGGGAGGAGCTCCTATAATTCACCCCTCCACTTT	CASSLIGRSSYNSPLHF
TRBV4-1	TRBJ2-1	many	TRBD1	TGCGCCAGCAGCCAAGAAGGGGGCGTGTTAAGCTCCTACAATGAGCAGTTCTTC	CASSQEGGVLSSYNEQFF
TRBV7-2	TRBJ1-1	many	NA	TGTGCCAGCAGCTTAGACAGGGCGAGCACTGAAGCTTTCTTT	CASSLDRASTEAFF
TRBV6-1	TRBJ2-5	many	TRBD1	TGTGCCAGCAGTTACGGACAGGGCCCCTCCTTC	CASSYGQGPSF
TRBV15	TRBJ2-7	many	NA	TGTGCCACCAGCAAAAGGACTTCGGGCGAGCAGTACTTC	CATSKRTSGEQYF
TRBV12-3/TRBV12-4	TRBJ1-2	many	NA	TGTGCCAGCAGTTTAGCCACGCGGGGCTACACCTTC	CASSLATRGYTF
TRBV5-5	TRBJ1-3	many	NA	TGTGCCAGCAGCTTGGATGGAAACACCATATATTTT	CASSLDGNTIYF
TRBV20-1	TRBJ2-3	many	NA	TGCAGTGCTAGAGACTATGGCGGGAGCACAGATACGCAGTATTTT	CSARDYGGSTDTQYF
TRBV5-1	TRBJ1-3	many	TRBD1	TGCGCCAGCAGGCAGGGGGCCGCTGGAAACACCATATATTTT	CASRQGAAGNTIYF
TRBV5-1	TRBJ2-5	NA	NA	TGCGCCAGCAGCCGGACTCATGGAGAGACCCAGTACTTC	CASSRTHGETQYF
TRBV2	TRBJ2-7	many	TRBD1	TGTGCCAGCAGTCTCCGACAGGGCTACGAGCAGTACTTC	CASSLRQGYEQYF
TRBV30	TRBJ2-7	many	NA	TGTGCCTGGAGTGTACTGGGGCTCAGGGCCGAGCAGTACTTC	CAWSVLGLRAEQYF
TRBV28	TRBJ1-1	medium-sized	TRBD1	TGTGTAATCCAGGGGGAAAGAGGTGAAGCTTTCTTT	CVIQGERGEAFF
TRBV6-1	TRBJ1-1	few	NA	TGTGCCACCGGGGGACTCCTTGGAGGTGAAGCTTTCTTT	CATGGLLGGEAFF
TRBV25-1	TRBJ1-2	few	NA	TGTGCCAGCAGTGATCCCACAGAGATATATGGCTACACCTTC	CASSDPTEIYGYTF
TRBV29-1	TRBJ2-5	many	NA	TGCAGCGTTGAAGGGGCTAGCGAAGAACAAGAGACCCAGTACTTC	CSVEGASEEQETQYF
TRBV19	TRBJ2-1	many	TRBD2	TGTGCCAGTAGTATGGGGACTATGGATGAGCAGTTCTTC	CASSMGTMDEQFF
TRBV7-2	TRBJ2-3	many	TRBD2	TGTGCCAGCAGCTTAGCCGGACATGCTAGCGGGCAGGAAGATACGCAGTATTTT	CASSLAGHASGQEDTQYF
TRBV19	TRBJ1-5	many	TRBD1	TGTGCCAGCGGACAGGGATCCTCTCCCCAGCATTTT	CASGQGSSPQHF
TRBV20-1	TRBJ2-2	many	TRBD1	TGCAGTGCTATCCCGGACAGGGGCTGGAACACCGGGGAGCTGTTTTTT	CSAIPDRGWNTGELFF
TRBV7-6	TRBJ1-1	many	NA	TGTGCCAGCCGCGGACGGAACACTGAAGCTTTCTTT	CASRGRNTEAFF
TRBV2	TRBJ2-2	many	TRBD2	TGTGCCAGCACCCAAGCGGGAGGGCGAAGCACCGGGGAGCTGTTTTTT	CASTQAGGRSTGELFF
TRBV5-4	TRBJ2-7	many	TRBD2	TGTGCCAGCAGCCGCCAATCTAGCGGAGGAACCTACGAGCAGTACTTC	CASSRQSSGGTYEQYF
TRBV4-1	TRBJ2-7	many	TRBD1	TGCGCCAGCAGCCTCACGGGACAGGAGCACTACGAGCAGTACTTC	CASSLTGQEHYEQYF
TRBV7-6	TRBJ2-1	many	TRBD2	TGTGCCAGCAGCCTGGGACTAGCGGGAGCTTACAATGAGCAGTTCTTC	CASSLGLAGAYNEQFF
TRBV19	TRBJ2-4	many	NA	TGTGCCAGTAGTATAGAAACGGGGCGAATCATTCAGTACTTC	CASSIETGRIIQYF
TRBV7-7	TRBJ2-2	many	NA	TGTGCCAGCAGGATCGGACAGAATACCGGGGAGCTGTTTTTT	CASRIGQNTGELFF
TRBV28	TRBJ2-7	medium-sized	TRBD1	TGTGCCAGCAGTTTATCCGGGACAGGGCGCCCCGAGCAGTACTTC	CASSLSGTGRPEQYF
TRBV27	TRBJ2-5	many	TRBD1	TGTGCCAGCAGTTCCACCGACAGGGGAAGGACCCAGTACTTC	CASSSTDRGRTQYF
TRBV4-2	TRBJ2-2	many	TRBD2	TGTGCCAGCAGCCAAGATCAGACTCGTAGCGGGAGGGGCGGGGAGCTGTTTTTT	CASSQDQTRSGRGGELFF
TRBV12-3/TRBV12-4	TRBJ2-3	many	TRBD2	TGTGCCAGCAGTGTTAGCGGGAGTTTTGATACGCAGTATTTT	CASSVSGSFDTQYF
TRBV20-1	TRBJ1-2	NA	NA	TGCAGTGCTAGAGGACACTCTAACTATGGCTACACCTTC	CSARGHSNYGYTF
TRBV25-1	TRBJ2-1	few	TRBD2	TGTGCCAGCACAAAAAGCGGGAGGGGGTTTCTTCAGCCCTACAATGAGCAGTTCTTC	CASTKSGRGFLQPYNEQFF
TRBV18	TRBJ2-1	few	TRBD1	TGTGCCAGCTCCCCGGGACAGGGTCTGTATGAGCAGTTCTTC	CASSPGQGLYEQFF
TRBV5-6	TRBJ2-2	NA	NA	TGTGCCACCACGTCGGGCCCCGCGAACACCGGGGAGCTGTTTTTT	CATTSGPANTGELFF
TRBV9	TRBJ2-1	many	NA	TGTGCCAGCAGCCCCAAGGGACTCGCAAGCTCCTACAATGAGCAGTTCTTC	CASSPKGLASSYNEQFF
TRBV18	TRBJ2-3	many	NA	TGTGCCAGCTCGCCTTCGCTAGCGATGGGGGCAGATACGCAGTATTTT	CASSPSLAMGADTQYF